This T cell receptor beta chain was recovered during a study of blood T cell repertoires in COVID-19. About the study: The samples span acute and convalescent COVID-19 from the United States, Italy and Spain. From T cells, B-cell-depleted T cells, or PBMCs came the material, which was cDNA or gDNA.

In the authors' methods: Reference gene primers were amplified, and this amplification served to estimate nucleated cell counts. Method: immunoSEQ multiplex PCR; TCRdb's copy keeps in-frame clones and lacks some. V and J calls and clone size are those listed in that table; D and trimming were worked out from the DNA. Seen here are 110,000 or so clones, about 86% observed once, and the top ten hold about 7.4%. V lost 7 bases, J lost 7 bases, and 20 bases lay in between. Germline-derived CDR1 and CDR2 are SGDLS and YYNGEE. The CDR3 extends over 14 amino acids. Only a few counts were recorded for this clone.

The specimen was peripheral blood. The chain has TRBV9 and TRBJ1-2; D possibly corresponds to TRBD1 (6 bases). This sequence originates from a man between 70 and 80 years old who had recovered from COVID-19. The CDR3 here is CASQAQGASAGYTF. DNA for the CDR3: TGTGCCAGCCAAGCACAGGGAGCGTCAGCTGGCTACACCTTC.